This TCR beta chain was recovered during a study of OX40 agonist ivuxolimab in advanced cancers. The assay was immunoSEQ multiplex PCR, and TCRdb's table has in-frame clones only and misses some. The sample includes fewer than 85,000 clones, about nine tenths seen only once; the top ten take about 0.54%. From germline, CDR1 is MNHEY and CDR2 SVGAGI. Trimming shortened V by 5 bases and J by 3 bases, and 11 bases separated the two germline ends. The CDR3 spans 13 residues. The rearrangement links TRBV6-5 to TRBJ2-7; D may correspond to TRBD1 or TRBD2 (5 bases each). This clonotype was sampled from an adult with an advanced solid tumor such as melanoma, head and neck, liver or kidney cancer. Source: CD4+ or CD8+ T cells sorted from blood, taken in a trial of the OX40 agonist ivuxolimab. The CDR3 nucleotides read TGTGCCAGCAGTCGGGACGGTAACTACGAGCAGTACTTC. The encoded protein is CASSRDGNYEQYF.